This TCR beta chain was sequenced during a study of shared clonotypes between healthy human individuals. TCRdb's table, derived via immunoSEQ multiplex PCR, lists solely in-frame clones and lacks some. The sample lists approximately 620,000 clones; more than 95% were seen once. The V segment lost 1 base and the J segment 1 base; nucleotides outside the gene matches: 8. The CDR3 runs 17 residues. The V gene's germline CDR1 is SGHAT and CDR2 FQDESV (reference sequence). The source material was naive CD4+ T cells sorted from blood. The subset is: CD45RA+ positively selected. The chain combines TRBV11-1 with TRBJ2-7; TRBD2 agrees at 9 bases. This clonotype originated in a woman in her twenties or thirties in good health. The CDR3 DNA sequence: TGTGCCAGCAGCTTAGGGGACCGTACTAGCGGGTCCTACGAGCAGTACTTC. The encoded protein is CASSLGDRTSGSYEQYF.